The 16 T cell receptor beta chains below all came from one sample that was sequenced in a study of blood T cell repertoires in COVID-19. Clones were sequenced by immunoSEQ multiplex PCR, and TCRdb holds only the in-frame ones, with some missing. The sample gives approximately 470,000 clones, roughly 90% of which show up once; about 0.7% is in the top ten. Sequencing was carried out using PBMCs or T cells enriched from blood (not recorded which). These receptors were taken from a woman aged 18-29 years who had recovered from COVID-19.

This chain joins TRBV30 and TRBJ2-7, with D tentatively TRBD1 (5 bases). The germline CDR1 and CDR2 sequences are GTSNPN and SVGIG (reference sequence). V was shortened by 3 bases and J by 2 bases, with 14 bases between the two germline ends. CDR3 length: 14 amino acids. This CDR3 reads CAWSPRTPAYEQYF. As DNA, the CDR3 is TGTGCCTGGAGCCCCCGGACACCTGCCTACGAGCAGTACTTC.

This clone showed up just a few times. The CDR3 DNA is TGCGGCACACTGGGCCATGATCCAACCGGGGAGCTGTTTTTT. It codes for CGTLGHDPTGELFF. The V call is TRBV29-1, the J call TRBJ2-2, with unresolved D. Germline-derived CDR1 and CDR2 are SQVTM and ANQGSEA. This CDR3 is built from 14 residues.

J is TRBJ1-2 and V is TRBV2; D call uncertain. This CDR3 is 20 amino acids long. Germline V gene data show CDR1 as SNHLY and CDR2 as FYNNEI. The germline V and J ends were trimmed by 0 bases and 6 bases, with 29 bases remaining between them. The CDR3 spells CASSEALASSRLEGEDGYTF. The CDR3 DNA reads as TGTGCCAGCAGTGAAGCGCTGGCCTCATCACGTCTGGAAGGTGAGGATGGCTACACCTTC. The whole variable domain, remainder taken from reference TRBV2 and TRBJ1-2, is EPEVTQTPSHQVTQMGQEVILRCVPISNHLYFYWYRQILGQKVEFLVSFYNNEISEKSEIFDDQFSVERPDGSNFTLKIRSTKLEDSAMYFCASSEALASSRLEGEDGYTFGSGTRLTVV.

The chain couples TRBV5-1 to TRBJ2-2, with 10 bases lining up with TRBD2. Germline V gene sequence: CDR1 SGHRS, CDR2 YFSETQ. CDR3 size: 16 residues. After removal of 0 bases from V and 6 bases from J, the junction contained 5 bases not matched to a gene. CDR3 protein: CASSLGLAGVSGELFF. The CDR3 bases are TGCGCCAGCAGCTTGGGCCTAGCGGGAGTATCCGGGGAGCTGTTTTTT.

In its sample, this clone was seen many times. One end of the junction fails to match germline, which may point to a read error. The chain joins TRBV7-2 to TRBJ2-7, with 9 positions matching TRBD2. The CDR3 runs 15 residues. The germline gives CDR1 SGHTA, CDR2 FQGNSA. In DNA, the CDR3 is TGTGCCAGCAGCCTAGCTAGCGGGACGGTCCACGAGCAGTACTTC. This translates into CASSLASGTVHEQYF.

This chain links TRBV15 with TRBJ1-1; maybe TRBD1 (5 bases). V was cut by 1 base and J by 8 bases, with 14 bases left in between. The germline V gene encodes CDR1 LNHNV and CDR2 YYDKDF (reference sequence). This CDR3 comprises 14 residues. DNA for the CDR3: TGTGCCACCAGCAGAGCGTTGACAGTGAACGAAGCTTTCTTT. Translated, it gives CATSRALTVNEAFF. Full variable domain (rest looked up from reference TRBV15 and TRBJ1-1): DAMVIQNPRYQVTQFGKPVTLSCSQTLNHNVMYWYQQKSSQAPKLLFHYYDKDFNNEADTPDNFQSRRPNTSFCFLDIRSPGLGDTAMYLCATSRALTVNEAFFGQGTRLTVV.

A word on this clone: This same CDR3 is encoded by further DNA sequences in the sample. The V call is TRBV6-5, the J call TRBJ2-7, with 8 bases aligning to TRBD2. J was trimmed by 7 bases and V by 0 bases; bases with no gene match: 5. Looked up from germline, CDR1 is MNHEY and CDR2 is SVGAGI. The CDR3 is 14 amino acids. CDR3 protein: CASSYSAGGGEQYF. CDR3 coding DNA: TGTGCCAGCAGTTACTCGGCGGGGGGTGGAGAGCAGTACTTC.

V and J are TRBV30 and TRBJ2-3; 8 bases line up with TRBD1. V dropped 0 bases and J dropped 4; count of bases not matched to a gene: 3. CDR1 is GTSNPN, CDR2 SVGIG, per germline (reference sequence). CDR3 length equals 14 residues. Here the CDR3 reads CAWSVTGGPDTQYF. The DNA of the CDR3 is TGTGCCTGGAGTGTAACAGGGGGGCCAGATACGCAGTATTTT.

The genes are TRBV19 and TRBJ1-2; D is ambiguous. CDR1 LNHDA and CDR2 SQIVND come from the germline V gene (reference sequence). The V end was cut by 5 bases, the J end by 5 bases, with 12 bases between. The CDR3 contains 13 residues. CDR3 in DNA: TGTGCCAGTAGTCTGTATGAGGGTTATGGCTACACCTTC. Translating gives CASSLYEGYGYTF.

This clone turned up a few times. The chain combines TRBV27 with TRBJ1-1; D perhaps matches TRBD1 (6 bases). Per the germline V gene, CDR1 is MNHEY and CDR2 is SMNVEV (reference sequence). The CDR3 consists of 13 residues. V was shortened by 8 bases and J by 5 bases, with 15 bases between the two germline ends. CDR3 region: CASRRSGETEAFF. CDR3 DNA: TGTGCCAGCCGGAGGTCAGGGGAGACTGAAGCTTTCTTT.

In nucleotides, the CDR3 is TGTGCCAGCAGTGAATATGAGGGGGGGAGGAGAGCTTTCTTT. Protein product: CASSEYEGGRRAFF. The chain joins TRBV25-1 to TRBJ1-1; TRBD1 might be the D (6 bases). The germline V and J ends were trimmed by 0 bases and 10 bases, with 15 bases remaining between them. Germline-derived CDR1 and CDR2 are MGHDK and SYGVNS. This CDR3 contains 14 residues.

The chain carries TRBV10-3 and TRBJ2-5; TRBD2 might be the D (5 bases). CDR1 and CDR2 from the germline V gene are ENHRY and SYGVKD. The V and J ends lost 8 bases and 2 bases respectively, with 15 bases between them. This CDR3 spans 14 amino acids. The CDR3 spells CAIGSGLQQETQYF. For the CDR3, the DNA is TGTGCCATCGGATCTGGACTGCAACAAGAGACCCAGTACTTC.

The V and J genes are TRBV5-1 and TRBJ1-1; D is possibly TRBD1 (6 bases). With 4 bases removed from V and 8 bases from J, the gap between germline ends came to 15 bases. The length of the CDR3 is 13 residues. Per germline, CDR1 SGHRS and CDR2 YFSETQ. CDR3 residues: CASSLPIQGEAFF. CDR3 coding DNA: TGCGCCAGCAGCCTCCCCATCCAGGGGGAAGCTTTCTTT.

In this sample, this clone turned up once. V and J are TRBV11-3 and TRBJ1-3; maybe TRBD1 (5 bases). The germline V gene has CDR1 SGHNT and CDR2 YENEEA. Trimming took 5 bases from V and 2 from J, leaving 13 bases between them. The length of the CDR3 is 15 residues. CDR3 residues: CASSPGTDPGNTIYF. For the CDR3, the DNA is TGTGCCAGCAGCCCTGGGACTGACCCTGGAAACACCATATATTTT. The full variable domain, with the rest looked up from reference TRBV11-3 and TRBJ1-3, is EAGVVQSPRYKIIEKKQPVAFWCNPISGHNTLYWYLQNLGQGPELLIRYENEEAVDDSQLPKDRFSAERLKGVDSTLKIQPAELGDSAVYLCASSPGTDPGNTIYFGEGSWLTVV.

The chain couples TRBV7-2 to TRBJ1-2; TRBD1 matches at 8 bases. Unmatched junction bases numbered 6, after V lost 5 bases and J lost 4 bases. The CDR3 has 14 amino acids. Germline lookup yields CDR1 SGHTA and CDR2 FQGNSA. For the CDR3, the DNA is TGTGCCAGCAGCCCACAGGGGGGCCTCTATGGCTACACCTTC. The encoded protein is CASSPQGGLYGYTF.

This rearrangement joins TRBV6-2 or TRBV6-3 to TRBJ1-4; 7 bases map to TRBD1. The CDR3 covers 15 residues. V was clipped by 2 bases and J by 8 bases; unmatched bases: 8. Germline V CDR1 and CDR2: MNHEY, SVGEGT. The CDR3 coding sequence is TGTGCCAGCAGTTACCGACAGGGTCGTGAGGAAAAACTGTTTTTT. This gives the protein CASSYRQGREEKLFF.